The entry below describes one TCR beta chain. Antigen specificity is unknown. The data derive from a study of T cell responses to AZD1222 COVID-19 vaccine. Study-wide results and limits: Donors were chiefly white British, with a greater number of females, and clonal diversity was perhaps underestimated.

Germline CDR1 reads SQVTM; CDR2 reads ANQGSEA. The junction had 16 bases not matched to a gene; V was cut back by 7 bases and J by 2 bases. The length of the CDR3 is 17 residues. Here immunoSEQ multiplex PCR was the method, and the copy in TCRdb shows in-frame clones only, minus some. The profile shows roughly 71,000 clones, 85% of them singletons. V and J are TRBV29-1 and TRBJ1-2, with 10 bases that match TRBD1. The input for sequencing was peripheral blood, taken on day 0 of AZD1222 vaccination. The receptor comes from an adult in good health. The CDR3: CSARVSGTGDPNYGYTF. CDR3 bases: TGCAGCGCCCGAGTCTCAGGGACAGGGGACCCCAACTATGGCTACACCTTC.